This T cell receptor (beta chain) is drawn from a study of T cell repertoires in cytomegalovirus infection. On the study more broadly: Matching HLA type, along with CMV infection, was indicated by public TCR beta signatures. Study-level findings and limits: Predominance within the ex vivo response was attributable to HLA-C-restricted CMV-specific TCR beta clonotypes. Cumulative frequency (of public TCR beta family members) identified carriers of CMV plus the relevant HLA.

TCRdb recomputed calls from the reads with MiXCR, one row per CDR3 protein. In the table there are approximately 500,000 distinct CDR3 sequences, 10% to 12% of which are singletons. Germline V gene sequence: CDR1 SEHNR, CDR2 FQNEAQ (reference sequence). The CDR3 contains 16 residues. V was cut by 1 base and J by 2 bases, with 15 bases left in between. For this clonotype: Its antigen is unidentified.

V usage is TRBV7-9 and J usage is TRBJ2-7; the D call may be TRBD1 or TRBD2 (5 bases each). This clonotype was obtained from a human donor in good health (CMV status not recorded). Some clones in this sample may be carry-over from other donors' samples. The sample consisted of PBMCs. The DNA for the CDR3 is TGTGCCAGCAGCTTAGTAAGCCGGGACGGGGCCTACGAGCAGTACTTC. As protein: CASSLVSRDGAYEQYF.